This T cell receptor beta chain emerged from a study of blood T cell repertoires in COVID-19. On the study more broadly: The samples span acute and convalescent COVID-19 from the United States, Italy and Spain.

Per the original methods: Amplification of reference gene primers provided the estimated nucleated cell counts. Profiled with immunoSEQ multiplex PCR; TCRdb holds only in-frame clones, not every one. The V and J calls and clone size were taken over from that table, and D and trimming were inferred from the DNA. The table lists roughly 97,000 clones, 70% to 85% of them singletons. V was cut by 2 bases and J by 4 bases, with 11 bases left in between. Germline V lookup: CDR1 MGHRA, CDR2 YSYEKL. This CDR3 is 14 amino acids long. The genes are TRBV4-1 and TRBJ1-1, with D hard to call. The TCR comes from a man aged 65-85 years with acute or convalescent COVID-19. Material: peripheral blood. The CDR3 protein is CASSQPGLSTEAFF. CDR3 nucleotides: TGCGCCAGCAGCCAACCGGGATTGAGCACTGAAGCTTTCTTT.